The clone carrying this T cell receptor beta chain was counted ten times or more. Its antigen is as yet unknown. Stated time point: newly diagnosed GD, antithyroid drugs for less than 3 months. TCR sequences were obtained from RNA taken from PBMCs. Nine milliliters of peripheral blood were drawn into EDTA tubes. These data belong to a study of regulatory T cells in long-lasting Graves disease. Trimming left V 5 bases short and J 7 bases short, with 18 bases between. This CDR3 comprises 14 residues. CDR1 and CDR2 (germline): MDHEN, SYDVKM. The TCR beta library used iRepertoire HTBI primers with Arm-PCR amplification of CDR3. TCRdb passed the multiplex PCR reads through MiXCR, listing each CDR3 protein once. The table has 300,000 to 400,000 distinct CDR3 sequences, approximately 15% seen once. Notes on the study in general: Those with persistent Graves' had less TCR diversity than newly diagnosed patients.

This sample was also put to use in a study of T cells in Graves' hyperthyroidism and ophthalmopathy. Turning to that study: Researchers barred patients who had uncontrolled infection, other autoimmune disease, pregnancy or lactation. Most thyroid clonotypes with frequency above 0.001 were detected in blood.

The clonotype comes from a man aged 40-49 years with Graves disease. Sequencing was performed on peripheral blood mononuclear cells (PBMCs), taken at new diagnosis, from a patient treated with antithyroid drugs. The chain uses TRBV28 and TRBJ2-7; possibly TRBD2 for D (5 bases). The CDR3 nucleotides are TGTGCCAGCAGTGAATACACTAGGTCTGGAGAGCAGTACTTC. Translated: CASSEYTRSGEQYF. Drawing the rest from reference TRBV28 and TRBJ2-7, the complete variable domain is DVKVTQSSRYLVKRTGEKVFLECVQDMDHENMFWYRQDPGLGLRLIYFSYDVKMKEKGDIPEGYSVSREKKERFSLILESASTNQTSMYLCASSEYTRSGEQYFGPGTRLTVT.